Listed here is a single T cell receptor (beta chain). Recruited during active infection, patients (from Seattle) were subsequently followed longitudinally. Germline V gene data show CDR1 as SNHLY and CDR2 as FYNNEI. Trimming left V 6 bases short and J 1 base short, with 12 bases between. This CDR3 has 14 residues. These data come from a study of blood T cell repertoires in COVID-19. Clones were read by immunoSEQ multiplex PCR, and TCRdb kept only the in-frame ones, dropping some. This sample has about 330,000 clones, with approximately 86% found just once. The chain couples TRBV2 to TRBJ2-5, with a possible D match to TRBD2 (6 bases). The sequence was obtained from a man under 40 with COVID-19, enrolled during active disease. Sequenced input: peripheral blood. The chain's CDR3 is CASRREDIQETQYF. CDR3 nucleotide sequence: TGTGCCAGCAGGAGGGAGGACATCCAAGAGACCCAGTACTTC.